This note documents a single T cell receptor (beta chain) sequence. The data were obtained in a study of shared clonotypes between healthy human individuals. After removal of 3 bases from V and 6 bases from J, the junction contained 3 bases not matched to a gene. CDR1 is SGHDT and CDR2 is YYEEEE in the germline V gene. This CDR3 has 15 amino acids. The material for each subset, its genomic DNA, was split evenly across several immunoSEQ plates. Profiled with immunoSEQ multiplex PCR; TCRdb holds only in-frame clones, not every one. The repertoire consists of 2,100,000 or so clones, with around 95% occurring once and the leading ten covering around 0.13%. A CD45RA+ naive subset and a CD45RA-negative memory subset were split from CD4+ cells.

The sequencing sample was made of naive CD4+ T cells sorted from blood. Stated subset: CD45RA+ positively selected. The TCR originated in a man aged 18 to 29 in good health. This sequence joins TRBV5-6 and TRBJ1-4, with 12 bases lining up with TRBD1. This chain's CDR3 is CASSSGQGADEKLFF. In DNA, the CDR3 is TGTGCCAGCAGCTCGGGACAGGGGGCGGATGAAAAACTGTTTTTT.